This T cell receptor beta chain emerged from a study of T cells in Graves' hyperthyroidism and ophthalmopathy. Overall study findings and caveats: Ophthalmopathy, as predicted by the model, came a median approximately 5.9 months after the prediction.

Germline CDR1 reads SGHTA; CDR2 reads FQGNSA. The CDR3 has 14 amino acids. V lost 1 base, J lost 11 bases, and 17 bases lay in between. About this clonotype: The antigen is unknown.

RNA transcripts gave rise to amplified TCR beta CDR3 regions. HTBI primers were used for first-round RT-PCR of the TCR CDR3. TCRdb recomputed calls from the multiplex PCR reads with MiXCR, one row per CDR3 protein. The table records 560,000 or so distinct CDR3 sequences, about 45% of them present only once. This receptor was taken from a woman aged 18-30 years with Graves' hyperthyroidism. Sequenced input: peripheral blood or thyroid tissue (not recorded which). This chain connects TRBV7-2 to TRBJ2-5; D is perhaps TRBD2 (6 bases). In nucleotides, the CDR3 is TGTGCCAGCAGCTTAGTCCCGACTAGTAAGTGGCAGTACTTC. This translates into CASSLVPTSKWQYF. The variable domain in full, with the rest retrieved from reference TRBV7-2 and TRBJ2-5, is GAGVSQSPSNKVTEKGKDVELRCDPISGHTALYWYRQSLGQGLEFLIYFQGNSAPDKSGLPSDRFSAERTGGSVSTLTIQRTQQEDSAVYLCASSLVPTSKWQYFGPGTRLLVL.